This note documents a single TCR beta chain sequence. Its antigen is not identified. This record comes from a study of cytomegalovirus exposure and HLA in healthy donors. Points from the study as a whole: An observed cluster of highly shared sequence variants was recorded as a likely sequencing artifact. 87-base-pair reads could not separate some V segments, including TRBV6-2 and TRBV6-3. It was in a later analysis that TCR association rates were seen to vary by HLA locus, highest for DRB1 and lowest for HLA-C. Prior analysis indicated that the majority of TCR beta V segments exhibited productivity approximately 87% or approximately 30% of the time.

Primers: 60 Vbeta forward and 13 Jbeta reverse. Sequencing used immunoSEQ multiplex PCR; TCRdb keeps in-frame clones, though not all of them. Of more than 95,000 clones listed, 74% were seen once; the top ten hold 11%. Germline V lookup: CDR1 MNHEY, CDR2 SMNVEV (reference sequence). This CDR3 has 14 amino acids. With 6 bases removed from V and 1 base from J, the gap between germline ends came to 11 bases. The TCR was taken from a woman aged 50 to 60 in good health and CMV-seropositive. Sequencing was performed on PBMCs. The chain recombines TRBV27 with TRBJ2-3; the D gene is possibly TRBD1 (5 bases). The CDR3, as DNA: TGTGCCAGCAGATCGTTAGGGGGCACAGATACGCAGTATTTT. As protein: CASRSLGGTDTQYF.